The 7 T cell receptor beta chains below were found in one sample sequenced in a study of graft-versus-host responses after intestinal transplantation. For these receptors, no antigen is known. Using immunoSEQ multiplex PCR, the repertoire was profiled, and TCRdb retains in-frame clones only, with some absent. This table has tens of thousands of clones, roughly 90% appearing once. Specimen: unstimulated CD8+ T cells sorted from spleen or lymph node cells, collected before intestinal transplant. These receptors all stem from a human donor who received an intestinal transplant.

The chain uses TRBV27 and TRBJ2-7; 7 bases are shared with TRBD2. Trimming took 1 base from V and 4 from J; bases not matched to a gene: 4. Germline V gene data show CDR1 as MNHEY and CDR2 as SMNVEV (reference sequence). The CDR3 totals 14 residues. This CDR3 reads CASSLLGRDYEQYF. The DNA of the CDR3 is TGTGCCAGCAGTTTATTGGGGAGGGATTACGAGCAGTACTTC.

This chain connects TRBV10-3 to TRBJ2-7, with TRBD2 as a possible D gene (7 bases). Germline V gives CDR1 ENHRY, CDR2 SYGVKD. There are 14 residues in the CDR3. V lost 6 bases and J 2 bases, leaving 14 bases between the germline ends. The CDR3 reads CAIRGRDTAYEQYF. The CDR3 region has the DNA TGTGCCATCAGGGGGAGGGACACAGCCTACGAGCAGTACTTC.

The chain has TRBV25-1 and TRBJ2-3; TRBD2 is a possible D gene (5 bases). With 3 bases removed from V and 2 bases from J, the gap between germline ends came to 15 bases. The CDR3 spans 16 residues. Germline-derived CDR1 and CDR2 are MGHDK and SYGVNS. The CDR3 protein is CASSDPTRDATDTQYF. The CDR3 nucleotides are TGTGCCAGCAGTGACCCCACCCGGGATGCCACAGATACGCAGTATTTT.

The V gene is TRBV4-2, the J gene TRBJ2-1; 10 bases map to TRBD2. Germline trimming cut 0 bases from V and 5 bases from J; bases unmatched to any gene: 4. CDR1 is LGHNA, CDR2 YNFKEQ, per germline. The CDR3 extends over 16 amino acids. The CDR3 nucleotides read TGTGCCAGCAGCCAAGACGGGCTAGCGGGAGACAATGAGCAGTTCTTC. Translating gives CASSQDGLAGDNEQFF.

V usage is TRBV23-1 and J usage is TRBJ2-3; 13 bases align to TRBD2. TRBV23-1 belongs to the ORF category, with a function that is uncertain. CDR3 length equals 19 residues. With V trimmed by 3 bases and J by 0 bases, 9 bases remained unmatched. The CDR3 protein is CASSHDVGTSGESTDTQYF. The CDR3 coding sequence is TGCGCCAGCAGTCACGATGTCGGGACTAGCGGGGAGAGCACAGATACGCAGTATTTT.

The V and J genes are TRBV2 and TRBJ2-1; D is undetermined. Looked up from germline, CDR1 is SNHLY and CDR2 is FYNNEI. This CDR3 is 14 amino acids long. V was shortened by 4 bases and J by 7 bases, with 14 bases between the two germline ends. The CDR3, as DNA: TGTGCCAGCAGTGGACCCCTGGAGTGGAATGAGCAGTTCTTC. Translation gives CASSGPLEWNEQFF.

By frequency in the sample, this clone is medium-sized. The V call is TRBV6-1, the J call TRBJ2-1, with 9 bases identical to TRBD1. Germline loops: CDR1 MNHNS, CDR2 SASEGT. The CDR3 covers 14 residues. V shed 6 bases and J 10 bases; nucleotides not matched to a gene: 10. The CDR3 region is CASRTGQGSGEQFF. In DNA, the CDR3 is TGTGCCAGCAGAACGGGACAGGGAAGTGGGGAGCAGTTCTTC.